These T cell receptor beta chains were read from a single sample in a study of CD8 T cells in Susac syndrome. Each CDR3 protein is one row after TCRdb ran MiXCR on the immunoSEQ multiplex PCR reads. The top ten hold approximately 0.086% of the sample, which has 150,000 to 200,000 distinct CDR3 sequences, about 91% seen once. The sample comprised CD4+ T cells from PBMCs. Receptor source: a human donor with Susac syndrome. The CDR3 runs from the conserved cysteine through the conserved F or W. Each record gives: V gene, CDR3 protein.

V gene: TRBV30; CDR3 protein: CAWSVGTFVTEAFF
V gene: TRBV30; CDR3 protein: CAWSNIQTGGYTF
V gene: TRBV7-9; CDR3 protein: CASSFDGGNTIYF
V gene: TRBV7-9; CDR3 protein: CASSPASGQGLRYTF
V gene: TRBV11-2; CDR3 protein: CASSLVRSSGGLSTDTQYF
V gene: TRBV20-1; CDR3 protein: CSAILHSRFSGNTIYF
V gene: TRBV11-2; CDR3 protein: CASSWTQAGGADTQYF
V gene: TRBV7-8; CDR3 protein: CASSRDRDYSYEQYF
V gene: TRBV6-5; CDR3 protein: CASSYGSGGAVGELFF
V gene: TRBV5-6; CDR3 protein: CASSFSGRGYTEAFF
V gene: TRBV15; CDR3 protein: CAVPGTGNGQYF
V gene: TRBV20-1; CDR3 protein: CSAVVGTSGYNEQFF
V gene: TRBV11-2; CDR3 protein: CASSPDRREQYF
V gene: TRBV2; CDR3 protein: CASSDRRDYSYEQYF
V gene: TRBV11-1; CDR3 protein: CASSPQGSGVHEQFF
V gene: TRBV2; CDR3 protein: CASSDRLRLVQETQYF
V gene: TRBV18; CDR3 protein: CASSPNSGRQETQYF
V gene: TRBV3-1; CDR3 protein: CASSQGGVSKEQYF
V gene: TRBV6-6; CDR3 protein: CATGGPSADTQYF
V gene: TRBV15; CDR3 protein: CATSRDMVSRETQYF